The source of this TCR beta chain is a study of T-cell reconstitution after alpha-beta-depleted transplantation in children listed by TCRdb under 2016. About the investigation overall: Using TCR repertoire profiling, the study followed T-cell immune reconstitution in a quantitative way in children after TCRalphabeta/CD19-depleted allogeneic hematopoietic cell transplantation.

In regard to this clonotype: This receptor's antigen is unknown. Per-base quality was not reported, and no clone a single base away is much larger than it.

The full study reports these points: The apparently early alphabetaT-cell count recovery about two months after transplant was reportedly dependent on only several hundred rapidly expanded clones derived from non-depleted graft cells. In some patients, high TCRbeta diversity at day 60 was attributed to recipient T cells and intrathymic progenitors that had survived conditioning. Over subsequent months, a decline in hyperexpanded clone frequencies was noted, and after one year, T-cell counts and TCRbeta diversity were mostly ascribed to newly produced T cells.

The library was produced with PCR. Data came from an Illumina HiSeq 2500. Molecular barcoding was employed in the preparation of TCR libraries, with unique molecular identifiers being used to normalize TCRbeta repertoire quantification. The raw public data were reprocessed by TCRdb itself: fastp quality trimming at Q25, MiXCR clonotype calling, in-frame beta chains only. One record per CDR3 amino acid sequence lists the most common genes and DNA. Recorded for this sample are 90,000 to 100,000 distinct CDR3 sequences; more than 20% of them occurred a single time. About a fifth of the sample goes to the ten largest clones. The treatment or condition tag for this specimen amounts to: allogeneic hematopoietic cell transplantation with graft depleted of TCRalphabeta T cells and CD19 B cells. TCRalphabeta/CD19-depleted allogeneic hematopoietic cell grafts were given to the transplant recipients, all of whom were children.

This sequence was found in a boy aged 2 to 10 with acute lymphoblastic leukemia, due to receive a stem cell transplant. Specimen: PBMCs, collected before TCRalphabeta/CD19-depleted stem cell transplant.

The CDR3 protein is CASKEGASTGELFF. The DNA reads TGTGCCAGCAAGGAGGGGGCGTCCACCGGGGAGCTGTTTTTT. This receptor chain uses TRBV27 and TRBJ2-2; TRBD1 is perhaps the D gene, given 7 matching bases. The CDR3 runs 14 amino acids, cysteine and phenylalanine included. Only the CDR3 part of the read is kept: 42 bases, read in frame from the first base. The junction carries 13 bases between V and J, which are trimmed by 7 bases and 4 bases respectively. The germline V gene (reference sequence) sets CDR1 to MNHEY and CDR2 to SMNVEV.